A single sample gave rise to the 8 T cell receptor beta chains below, sequenced in a study of blood T cell repertoires in COVID-19. Sequenced by immunoSEQ multiplex PCR; TCRdb stores in-frame clones only, minus some. The sample includes about 380,000 clones, over 75% of them seen just once. Sequenced sample: PBMCs or T cells enriched from blood (not recorded which). These TCRs come from a young woman who had recovered from COVID-19.

The chain carries TRBV3-1 (or the pseudogene TRBV3-2) and TRBJ2-7, with TRBD1 matching over 9 bases. After removal of 4 bases from V and 3 bases from J, the junction contained 4 bases not matched to a gene. CDR3 length: 14 residues. The germline V gene has CDR1 LGHDT and CDR2 YNNKEL (reference sequence). DNA for the CDR3: TGTGCCAGCAGCCCCGGGACAGGGCACTACGAGCAGTACTTC. Protein: CASSPGTGHYEQYF.

The CDR3 DNA is TGCGCCAGCAGCCCAATGAGGCCTAACTATGGCTACACCTTC. Protein: CASSPMRPNYGYTF. The chain carries TRBV5-1 and TRBJ1-2; D gene ambiguous. The CDR3 contains 14 residues. CDR1 is SGHRS, CDR2 YFSETQ, per germline. Trimming took off 4 bases at V and 0 bases at J, with 10 bases between the two ends.

V gene TRBV11-3 combines with J gene TRBJ2-3; D not resolved. The CDR3 has 11 amino acids. V lost 5 bases to trimming and J lost 3 bases, with 3 bases between them. Germline V lookup: CDR1 SGHNT, CDR2 YENEEA. CDR3 DNA: TGTGCCAGCAGCCAAACAGATACGCAGTATTTT. Translation: CASSQTDTQYF.

V gene TRBV4-2 combines with J gene TRBJ1-1; 7 bases agree with TRBD1. Germline V gene lookup returns CDR1 LGHNA and CDR2 YNFKEQ. The length of the CDR3 is 17 residues. J gave up 6 bases and V 0 bases, and 13 bases lay outside the gene matches. The CDR3 DNA sequence: TGTGCCAGCAGCCAAGATACCCGACGGGCAGGGGGTCCTGAAGCTTTCTTT. This gives the protein CASSQDTRRAGGPEAFF.

This sequence joins TRBV18 and TRBJ2-3, with D perhaps matching TRBD2 (5 bases). The germline CDR1 and CDR2 sequences are KGHSH and LQKENI. Trimming removed 6 bases at V and 4 bases at J, with 17 bases between. The CDR3 sequence is 15 residues long. CDR3 bases: TGTGCCAGCTCCGAGGTCGGAGGTGGGCCAGATACGCAGTATTTT. Protein product: CASSEVGGGPDTQYF.

The chain is built from TRBV4-1 and TRBJ1-1; 7 bases agree with TRBD1. The CDR3 contains 16 residues. Unmatched junction bases numbered 6, after V lost 2 bases and J lost 0 bases. From germline, CDR1 is MGHRA and CDR2 YSYEKL. The CDR3 protein is CASSQLQTGMNTEAFF. CDR3 DNA: TGCGCCAGCAGCCAACTCCAGACAGGGATGAACACTGAAGCTTTCTTT.

The rearrangement links TRBV5-8 to TRBJ1-5, with TRBD1 as a possible D gene (5 bases). This CDR3 contains 15 residues. CDR1 is SGHTS and CDR2 is YDEGEE in the germline V gene. V lost 1 base and J lost 2, with 10 bases in between. CDR3 bases: TGTGCCAGCAGCTTGTTAGGGGTCGGCAATCAGCCCCAGCATTTT. This codes for CASSLLGVGNQPQHF. The variable domain in full, completed from reference TRBV5-8 and TRBJ1-5, reads EAGVTQSPTHLIKTRGQQATLRCSPISGHTSVYWYQQALGLGLQFLLWYDEGEERNRGNFPPRFSGRQFPNYSSELNVNALELEDSALYLCASSLLGVGNQPQHFGDGTRLSIL.

CDR3 amino acids: CASSTGQVNYGYTF. The DNA for the CDR3 is TGTGCCAGCAGCACGGGACAGGTTAACTATGGCTACACCTTC. The V call is TRBV7-8, the J call TRBJ1-2, with 8 nucleotides matching TRBD1. CDR1 SGHVS and CDR2 FQNEAQ come from the germline V gene. The V gene end was trimmed by 5 bases and the J gene end by 1 base; junction bases not matched to a gene: 3. CDR3 size: 14 residues.